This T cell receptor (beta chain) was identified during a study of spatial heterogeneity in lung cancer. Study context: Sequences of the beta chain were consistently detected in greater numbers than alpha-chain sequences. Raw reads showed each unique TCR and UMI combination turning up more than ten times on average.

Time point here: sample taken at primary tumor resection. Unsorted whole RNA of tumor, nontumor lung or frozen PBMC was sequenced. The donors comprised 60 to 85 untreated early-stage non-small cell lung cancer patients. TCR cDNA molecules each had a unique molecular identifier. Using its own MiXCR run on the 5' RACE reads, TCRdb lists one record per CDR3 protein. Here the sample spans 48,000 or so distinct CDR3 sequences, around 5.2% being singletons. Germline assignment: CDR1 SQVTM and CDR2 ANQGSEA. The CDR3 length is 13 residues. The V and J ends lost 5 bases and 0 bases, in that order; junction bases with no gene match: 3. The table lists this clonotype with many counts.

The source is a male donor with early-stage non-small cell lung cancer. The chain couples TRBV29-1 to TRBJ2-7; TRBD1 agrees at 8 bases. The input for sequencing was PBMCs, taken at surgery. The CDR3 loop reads CSVKTGDSYEQYF. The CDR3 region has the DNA TGCAGCGTTAAGACAGGGGACTCCTACGAGCAGTACTTC.